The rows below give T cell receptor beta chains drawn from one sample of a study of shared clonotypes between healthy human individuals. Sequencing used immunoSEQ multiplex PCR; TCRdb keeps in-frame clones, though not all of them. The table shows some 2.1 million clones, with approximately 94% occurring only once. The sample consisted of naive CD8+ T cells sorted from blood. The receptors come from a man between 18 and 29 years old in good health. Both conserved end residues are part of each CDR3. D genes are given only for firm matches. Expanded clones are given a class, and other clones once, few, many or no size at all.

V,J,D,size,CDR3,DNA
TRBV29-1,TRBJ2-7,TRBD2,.,CSAVLADNSYEQYF,TGCAGCGCCGTCCTAGCGGACAACTCCTACGAGCAGTACTTC
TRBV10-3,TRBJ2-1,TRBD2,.,CAISDRAGGPDNEQFF,TGTGCCATCAGTGATCGTGCGGGGGGGCCCGACAATGAGCAGTTCTTC
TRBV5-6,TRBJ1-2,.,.,CASSSRDGYNYGYTF,TGTGCCAGCAGCTCCCGGGACGGATATAACTATGGCTACACCTTC
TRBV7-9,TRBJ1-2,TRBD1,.,CASSTDRGLVFFGYTF,TGTGCCAGCAGCACGGACAGGGGGCTGGTCTTTTTCGGCTACACCTTC
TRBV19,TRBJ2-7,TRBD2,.,CASSPRLAGPYEQYF,TGTGCCAGTAGTCCCCGACTAGCGGGGCCCTACGAGCAGTACTTC
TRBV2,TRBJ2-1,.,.,CASSGVPRAYNEQFF,TGTGCCAGCAGTGGCGTGCCCCGCGCCTACAATGAGCAGTTCTTC
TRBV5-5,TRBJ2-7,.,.,CASSFYLTGNEQYF,TGTGCCAGCAGCTTCTACCTTACAGGGAACGAGCAGTACTTC
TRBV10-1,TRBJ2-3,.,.,CASSESRLLTDTQYF,TGCGCCAGCAGTGAGTCGAGGCTGCTCACAGATACGCAGTATTTT
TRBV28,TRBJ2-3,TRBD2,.,CASRLAGSTDTQYF,TGTGCCAGCAGGCTAGCGGGCAGCACAGATACGCAGTATTTT
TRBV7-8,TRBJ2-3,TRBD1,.,CASSLAFLGGNTDTQYF,TGTGCCAGCAGCTTAGCTTTCTTAGGGGGCAACACAGATACGCAGTATTTT
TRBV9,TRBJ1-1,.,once,CASSIGVITEAFF,TGTGCCAGCAGCATCGGGGTTATCACTGAAGCTTTCTTT
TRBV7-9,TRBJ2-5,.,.,CASSLEAAQETQYF,TGTGCCAGCAGCTTAGAGGCTGCCCAAGAGACCCAGTACTTC
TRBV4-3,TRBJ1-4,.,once,CASSQELGDGEKLFF,TGCGCCAGCAGCCAAGAGCTCGGGGATGGGGAAAAACTGTTTTTT
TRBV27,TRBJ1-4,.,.,CASSLAPTGEKLFF,TGTGCCAGCAGTTTAGCACCTACGGGTGAAAAACTGTTTTTT
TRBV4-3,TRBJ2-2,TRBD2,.,CASSQDGLYGLAGSGELFF,TGCGCCAGCAGCCAAGATGGATTGTACGGACTAGCGGGATCCGGGGAGCTGTTTTTT
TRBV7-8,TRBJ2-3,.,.,CASSPPTGQSTDTQYF,TGTGCCAGCAGCCCCCCAACAGGACAATCCACAGATACGCAGTATTTT
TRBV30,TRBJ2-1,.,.,CAWSVRGGYNEQFF,TGTGCCTGGAGTGTACGTGGGGGGTACAATGAGCAGTTCTTC
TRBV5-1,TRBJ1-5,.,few,CASREAADQPQHF,TGCGCCAGCCGCGAAGCGGCCGATCAGCCCCAGCATTTT
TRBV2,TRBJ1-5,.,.,CASRDDGDYSNQPQHF,TGTGCCAGCAGGGACGACGGAGACTATAGCAATCAGCCCCAGCATTTT
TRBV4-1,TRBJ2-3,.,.,CASSQDGGIGTDTQYF,TGCGCCAGCAGCCAAGATGGAGGGATCGGCACAGATACGCAGTATTTT
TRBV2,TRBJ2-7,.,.,CASSTQGFDEQYF,TGTGCCAGCAGTACACAGGGTTTCGACGAGCAGTACTTC
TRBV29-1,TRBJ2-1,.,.,CSTITVDNEQFF,TGCAGCACAATCACAGTTGACAATGAGCAGTTCTTC